The 31 T cell receptor beta chains below all came from one sample that was sequenced in a study of shared clonotypes between healthy human individuals. Terminally differentiated effector memory CD45RA+ cells were left out of the naive CD8 fraction, which was CD45RO-negative and positively selected for CCR7. The repertoire was sequenced with immunoSEQ multiplex PCR; TCRdb's copy has only in-frame clones and lacks some. The data contain 2 million or so clones, just under 95% of them singletons. The sequencing input was naive CD8+ T cells sorted from blood. The receptors derive from a man younger than 30 in good health.

This chain's CDR3 is CASSLDADPRSGANVLTF. The CDR3 nucleotides are TGTGCCAGCAGCTTAGACGCAGATCCACGCTCTGGGGCCAACGTCCTGACTTTC. This chain connects TRBV7-9 to TRBJ2-6; unclear D gene. Between the trimmed V and J ends, which lost 1 base and 0 bases, there was a span of 13 bases. The CDR3 runs 18 residues. CDR1 is SEHNR and CDR2 is FQNEAQ in the germline V gene (reference sequence).

The V gene is TRBV30, the J gene TRBJ2-3; TRBD2 is a possible D gene (6 bases). Trimming shortened V by 3 bases and J by 6 bases, and 22 bases separated the two germline ends. CDR1 and CDR2 from the germline V gene are GTSNPN and SVGIG (reference sequence). The CDR3 spans 16 residues. CDR3 nucleotide sequence: TGTGCCTGGAGCTTGGACTACCGACCTGATTTGGATACGCAGTATTTT. It is translated as CAWSLDYRPDLDTQYF.

This clone was detected a few times. The CDR3 spells CASSPPAKANTGELFF. The CDR3 DNA is TGTGCCAGCTCACCTCCGGCGAAGGCGAACACCGGGGAGCTGTTTTTT. The rearrangement uses TRBV18 and TRBJ2-2; D is unclear. From germline, CDR1 is KGHSH and CDR2 LQKENI. The CDR3 extends over 16 amino acids. Trimming left V 3 bases short and J 0 bases short, with 11 bases between.

This clone occurred once. A much larger clone sits a single nucleotide away, making a read error possible. V and J are TRBV5-4 and TRBJ2-7; unclear D gene. Germline V CDR1 and CDR2: SGHNT, YYREEE (reference sequence). V gave up 0 bases and J gave up 5 bases, with 3 bases separating them. This CDR3 spans 11 amino acids. Here the CDR3 reads CASSLADEQYF. The CDR3 bases are TGTGCCAGCAGCTTGGCCGACGAGCAGTACTTC.

V usage is TRBV30 and J usage is TRBJ2-7; D is undetermined. There are 13 residues in the CDR3. CDR1 is GTSNPN, CDR2 SVGIG, per germline (reference sequence). Trimming shortened V by 1 base and J by 5 bases, and 12 bases separated the two germline ends. In DNA, the CDR3 is TGTGCCTGGAGTGCCCAAACCACTAACGAGCAGTACTTC. Its translation: CAWSAQTTNEQYF.

The V call is TRBV5-6, the J call TRBJ2-2; 13 nucleotides line up with TRBD2. V lost 2 bases, J lost 7 bases, and 11 bases stayed unmatched. The CDR3 extends over 18 amino acids. Germline V lookup: CDR1 SGHDT, CDR2 YYEEEE. In DNA, the CDR3 is TGTGCCAGCAGCTTAAAACTAGCGGGAGGGCCCCGGGTCGGGGAGCTGTTTTTT. Translation gives CASSLKLAGGPRVGELFF.

The rearrangement uses TRBV12-5 and TRBJ2-3; TRBD2 agrees at 7 bases. Germline V gives CDR1 LGHNT, CDR2 FRNRAP. CDR3 length equals 15 residues. Unmatched junction bases numbered 6, after V lost 4 bases and J lost 2 bases. The CDR3 nucleotides are TGTGCTAGTGGTTCCACTAGCGTTACCACAGATACGCAGTATTTT. It yields the protein CASGSTSVTTDTQYF.

The chain combines TRBV5-1 with TRBJ2-2; 7 bases map to TRBD2. The length of the CDR3 is 14 residues. Per the germline V gene, CDR1 is SGHRS and CDR2 is YFSETQ. With 5 bases clipped from V and 4 bases from J, the junction kept 5 bases outside the gene matches. The CDR3 reads CASRAGGGTGELFF. The CDR3 DNA reads as TGCGCCAGCAGAGCGGGCGGGGGCACCGGGGAGCTGTTTTTT.

The chain recombines TRBV7-8 with TRBJ2-5; D is perhaps TRBD2 (6 bases). The V end lost 3 bases, the J end lost 1 base, and 12 bases lay between the germline ends. The CDR3 length is 15 residues. Germline V CDR1 and CDR2: SGHVS, FQNEAQ. CDR3 amino acids: CASSFLTGVQETQYF. The CDR3 coding sequence is TGTGCCAGCAGCTTTCTCACGGGGGTCCAAGAGACCCAGTACTTC.

The chain has TRBV10-2 and TRBJ2-7; D may be TRBD1 (5 bases). The CDR3 is made up of 12 amino acids. Germline CDR1 is WSHSY and CDR2 is SAAADI. V lost 4 bases, J lost 3 bases, and 7 bases lay in between. This chain's CDR3 is CASSAGNYEQYF. CDR3 coding DNA: TGCGCCAGCAGTGCAGGGAACTACGAGCAGTACTTC.

The V and J genes are TRBV4-1 and TRBJ1-2; D possibly corresponds to TRBD1 (5 bases). The ends were cut back, 1 base at V and 2 bases at J, with 11 bases in the middle. This CDR3 region has 15 residues. Germline CDR1 MGHRA, CDR2 YSYEKL. The DNA for the CDR3 is TGCGCCAGCAGCCAAGTATTCACAGGCAACTATGGCTACACCTTC. Amino acids: CASSQVFTGNYGYTF.

The genes are TRBV7-8 and TRBJ2-1, with D maybe TRBD2 (6 bases). Trimming left V 3 bases short and J 6 bases short, with 21 bases between. Per the germline V gene, CDR1 is SGHVS and CDR2 is FQNEAQ. The CDR3 runs to 17 residues. The CDR3 here is CASSFGYPGAGLNEQFF. The CDR3, as DNA: TGTGCCAGCAGCTTTGGCTATCCGGGAGCGGGCCTCAATGAGCAGTTCTTC.

The CDR3 sequence: CASSLGWGSPYEQYF. In DNA form, the CDR3 reads TGTGCCAGCAGTTTGGGATGGGGGAGCCCCTACGAGCAGTACTTC. This sequence joins TRBV27 and TRBJ2-7, with D perhaps given as TRBD1 or TRBD2 (5 bases each). The ends were cut back, 3 bases at V and 2 bases at J, with 14 bases in the middle. From germline, CDR1 is MNHEY and CDR2 SMNVEV (reference sequence). CDR3 size: 15 residues.

The rearrangement uses TRBV6-6 and TRBJ2-1; a possible D gene is TRBD2 (6 bases). There are 15 residues in the CDR3. The germline CDR1 and CDR2 sequences are MNHNY and SVGAGI (reference sequence). V lost 2 bases and J lost 0, with 8 bases in between. In DNA form, the CDR3 reads TGTGCCAGCAGTTACGCGGGGAACTCCTACAATGAGCAGTTCTTC. Protein sequence: CASSYAGNSYNEQFF.

The rearrangement links TRBV5-6 to TRBJ1-2, with unresolved D. The germline V gene encodes CDR1 SGHDT and CDR2 YYEEEE. V was cut by 4 bases and J by 4 bases, with 14 bases left in between. The CDR3 is made up of 14 amino acids. The CDR3 DNA follows: TGTGCCAGCAGCCTGTCGAAAAGCCCCTATGGCTACACCTTC. Translated: CASSLSKSPYGYTF. Drawing the rest from reference TRBV5-6 and TRBJ1-2, the complete variable domain is DAGVTQSPTHLIKTRGQQVTLRCSPKSGHDTVSWYQQALGQGPQFIFQYYEEEERQRGNFPDRFSGHQFPNYSSELNVNALLLGDSALYLCASSLSKSPYGYTFGSGTRLTVV.

As to this clone: At the DNA level, this CDR3 is encoded by other sequences in the same sample as well. J is TRBJ2-7 and V is TRBV5-4, with TRBD1 identical over 7 bases. Germline CDR1 is SGHNT and CDR2 is YYREEE (reference sequence). The V segment lost 0 bases and the J segment 3 bases; nucleotides outside the gene matches: 3. This CDR3 spans 14 amino acids. CDR3 sequence (DNA): TGTGCCAGCAGCTTGGGGGCAGGGGGCTACGAGCAGTACTTC. Protein sequence: CASSLGAGGYEQYF.

This chain joins TRBV2 and TRBJ1-1, with D possibly matching TRBD1 (6 bases). V was cut by 9 bases and J by 3 bases, with 11 bases left in between. Germline assignment: CDR1 SNHLY and CDR2 FYNNEI. This CDR3 contains 12 residues. In DNA form, the CDR3 reads TGTGCCAGGTCGGGGGGCGACACTGAAGCTTTCTTT. This translates into CARSGGDTEAFF.

The rearrangement joins TRBV5-1 to TRBJ2-2; weak D call: TRBD2 (6 bases). Germline CDR1 reads SGHRS; CDR2 reads YFSETQ. Deletions cut 1 base from V and 5 bases from J, with 15 bases between. CDR3 length: 16 amino acids. CDR3: CASSLWWTKDTGELFF. The CDR3 bases are TGCGCCAGCAGCTTGTGGTGGACTAAAGATACCGGGGAGCTGTTTTTT.

The V gene is TRBV7-8, the J gene TRBJ2-7; D is unresolved. The CDR3 extends over 15 amino acids. Trimming cost V 0 bases and J 0 bases, with 9 bases left between them. Germline-derived CDR1 and CDR2 are SGHVS and FQNEAQ. CDR3 coding DNA: TGTGCCAGCAGCTTAGCGTACTCATCCTCCTACGAGCAGTACTTC. Translated, it gives CASSLAYSSSYEQYF.

This clone occurred once. CDR3 region: CASSAPLDYGYTF. CDR3 DNA sequence: TGTGCCAGCAGCGCCCCGTTGGACTATGGCTACACCTTC. V usage is TRBV7-9 and J usage is TRBJ1-2, with unresolved D. CDR3 length: 13 residues. V gave up 5 bases and J gave up 3 bases, with 10 bases separating them. Germline V gene data show CDR1 as SEHNR and CDR2 as FQNEAQ (reference sequence).

The chain recombines TRBV2 with TRBJ1-5; a weak D match, TRBD1 (6 bases). CDR3 length equals 15 residues. Trimming took 9 bases from V and 6 from J, leaving 21 bases between them. CDR1 is SNHLY, CDR2 FYNNEI, per germline. The CDR3 here is CASHPGAGASQPQHF. The CDR3 DNA reads TGTGCCAGTCATCCCGGGGCGGGGGCGAGTCAGCCCCAGCATTTT.

With respect to this clone: Different DNA sequences within this sample yield the same CDR3. This chain uses TRBV5-6 with TRBJ2-2; the D is unclear. V lost 2 bases, J lost 5 bases, and 10 bases lay in between. The CDR3 is made up of 14 amino acids. In germline, CDR1 is SGHDT, CDR2 YYEEEE. CDR3 DNA: TGTGCCAGCAGCTTAGCTAGTAATACCGGGGAGCTGTTTTTT. Amino acid sequence: CASSLASNTGELFF.

This clone was detected only a few times. The gene calls are TRBV4-1 and TRBJ2-5; D gene ambiguous. In germline, CDR1 is MGHRA, CDR2 YSYEKL. V was trimmed by 1 base and J by 3 bases, leaving 9 bases between them. This CDR3 spans 14 amino acids. The CDR3 DNA is TGCGCCAGCAGCCAAGTTACGGCTAAAGAGACCCAGTACTTC. Its translation: CASSQVTAKETQYF.

The chain employs TRBV9 and TRBJ2-7; weak D call: TRBD2 (6 bases). Germline V lookup: CDR1 SGDLS, CDR2 YYNGEE. V gave up 3 bases and J gave up 7 bases, with 14 bases separating them. The length of the CDR3 is 13 residues. In DNA, the CDR3 is TGTGCCAGCAGCGGAGGCGGGGCCGGGGAGCAGTACTTC. It encodes CASSGGGAGEQYF.

With respect to this clone: Additional DNA sequences in this sample encode the identical CDR3. The V and J genes are TRBV13 and TRBJ2-1; D unresolved. CDR1 and CDR2 from the germline V gene are PRHDT and FYEKMQ (reference sequence). V lost 0 bases and J 0 bases, leaving 6 bases between the germline ends. This CDR3 has 15 amino acids. CDR3 loop: CASSLGGGSYNEQFF. CDR3 DNA sequence: TGTGCCAGCAGCTTAGGTGGCGGCTCCTACAATGAGCAGTTCTTC.

The chain joins TRBV4-1 to TRBJ2-7, with TRBD2 identical over 11 bases. Germline-derived CDR1 and CDR2 are MGHRA and YSYEKL. This CDR3 has 17 amino acids. V shed 0 bases, J shed 4 bases, and the junction held 8 bases outside the gene matches. The CDR3: CASSQDPPLAGVYEQYF. As DNA, the CDR3 is TGCGCCAGCAGCCAAGATCCACCACTAGCGGGAGTTTACGAGCAGTACTTC.

V gene TRBV30 combines with J gene TRBJ2-1, with TRBD1 matching over 10 bases. The V and J ends lost 7 bases and 5 bases, in that order; junction bases with no gene match: 8. The CDR3 runs 14 residues. The germline gives CDR1 GTSNPN, CDR2 SVGIG (reference sequence). CDR3 protein: CALDSGTGDNEQFF. The DNA of the CDR3 is TGTGCCTTAGACTCCGGGACAGGGGACAATGAGCAGTTCTTC. Variable domain in full (rest from reference TRBV30 and TRBJ2-1): SQTIHQWPATLVQPVGSPLSLECTVEGTSNPNLYWYRQAAGRGLQLLFYSVGIGQISSEVPQNLSASRPQDRQFILSSKKLLLSDSGFYLCALDSGTGDNEQFFGPGTRLTVL.

Of note for this clone: Other DNA sequences in the sample encode the same CDR3. The chain links TRBV27 to TRBJ2-7; 15 bases agree with TRBD2. J lost 4 bases, V lost 4 bases, and 2 bases had no gene match. This CDR3 comprises 15 residues. Germline values: CDR1 MNHEY, CDR2 SMNVEV (reference sequence). Here the CDR3 reads CASSSGLAGGYEQYF. Written as DNA, the CDR3 is TGTGCCAGCAGTTCTGGACTAGCGGGGGGGTACGAGCAGTACTTC.

This rearrangement joins TRBV18 to TRBJ1-1; TRBD1 agrees at 10 bases. The CDR3 loop spans 15 amino acids. The V gene's germline CDR1 is KGHSH and CDR2 LQKENI. The J segment lost 3 bases and the V segment lost 5 bases, leaving 6 bases of the junction unmatched. The CDR3 is CASSSTGGVDTEAFF. The CDR3 DNA reads TGTGCCAGCTCATCGACAGGGGGCGTGGACACTGAAGCTTTCTTT.

The chain employs TRBV5-6 and TRBJ2-3, with D perhaps matching TRBD2 (6 bases). CDR1 is SGHDT, CDR2 YYEEEE, per germline. The CDR3 has 12 residues. The V end was cut by 0 bases, the J end by 9 bases, with 8 bases between. CDR3 DNA: TGTGCCAGCAGCTTGGAGGACTACACGCAGTATTTT. Translated: CASSLEDYTQYF.

The V gene is TRBV9, the J gene TRBJ1-1; D perhaps matches TRBD1 (6 bases). The V end lost 4 bases, the J end lost 3 bases, and 16 bases lay between the germline ends. CDR1 is SGDLS, CDR2 YYNGEE, per germline. CDR3 length: 15 residues. The CDR3, as DNA: TGTGCCAGCAGCATGGACAGTACGAAGGACACTGAAGCTTTCTTT. Translating it yields CASSMDSTKDTEAFF.